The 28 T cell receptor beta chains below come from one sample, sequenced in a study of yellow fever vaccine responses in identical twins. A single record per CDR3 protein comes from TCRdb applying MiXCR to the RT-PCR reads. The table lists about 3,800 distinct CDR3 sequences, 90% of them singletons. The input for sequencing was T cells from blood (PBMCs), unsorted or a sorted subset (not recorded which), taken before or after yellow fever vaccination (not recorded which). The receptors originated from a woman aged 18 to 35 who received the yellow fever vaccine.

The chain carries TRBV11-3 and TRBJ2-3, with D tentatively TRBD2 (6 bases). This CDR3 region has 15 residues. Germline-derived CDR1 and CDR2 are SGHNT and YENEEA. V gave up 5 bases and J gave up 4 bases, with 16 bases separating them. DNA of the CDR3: TGTGCCAGCAGCCCAAAGCCACTAGCATCAGATACGCAGTATTTT. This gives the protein CASSPKPLASDTQYF.

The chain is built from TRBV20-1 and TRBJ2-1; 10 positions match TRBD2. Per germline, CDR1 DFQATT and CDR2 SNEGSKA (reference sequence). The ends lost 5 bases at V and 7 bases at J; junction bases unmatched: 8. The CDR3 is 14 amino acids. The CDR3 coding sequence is TGCAGTGCTGTTGGGACTAGCGTCCTGAATGAGCAGTTCTTC. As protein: CSAVGTSVLNEQFF.

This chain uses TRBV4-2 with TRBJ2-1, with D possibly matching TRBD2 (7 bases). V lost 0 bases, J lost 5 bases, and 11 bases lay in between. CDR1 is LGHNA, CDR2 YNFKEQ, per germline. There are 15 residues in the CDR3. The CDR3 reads CASSQDGGADNEQFF. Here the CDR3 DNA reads TGTGCCAGCAGCCAAGATGGGGGGGCGGACAATGAGCAGTTCTTC.

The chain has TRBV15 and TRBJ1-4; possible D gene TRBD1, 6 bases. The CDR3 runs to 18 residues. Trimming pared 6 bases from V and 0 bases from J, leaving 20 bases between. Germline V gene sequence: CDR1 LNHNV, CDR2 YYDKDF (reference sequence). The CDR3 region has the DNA TGTGCCACCAGGAAGAAGACAGGCTCCTCTGCAACTAATGAAAAACTGTTTTTT. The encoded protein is CATRKKTGSSATNEKLFF.

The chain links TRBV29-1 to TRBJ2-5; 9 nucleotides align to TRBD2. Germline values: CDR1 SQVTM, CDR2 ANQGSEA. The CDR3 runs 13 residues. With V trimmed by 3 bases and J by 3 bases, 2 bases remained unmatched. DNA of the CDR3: TGCAGCGTTGAGTCTAGCGGGAAAGAGACCCAGTACTTC. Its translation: CSVESSGKETQYF.

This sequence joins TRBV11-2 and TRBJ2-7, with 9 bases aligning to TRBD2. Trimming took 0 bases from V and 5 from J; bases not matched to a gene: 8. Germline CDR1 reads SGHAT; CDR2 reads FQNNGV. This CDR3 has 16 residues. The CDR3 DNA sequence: TGTGCCAGCAGCTTAGATCAAGCGGGAGGACGGAACGAGCAGTACTTC. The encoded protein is CASSLDQAGGRNEQYF.

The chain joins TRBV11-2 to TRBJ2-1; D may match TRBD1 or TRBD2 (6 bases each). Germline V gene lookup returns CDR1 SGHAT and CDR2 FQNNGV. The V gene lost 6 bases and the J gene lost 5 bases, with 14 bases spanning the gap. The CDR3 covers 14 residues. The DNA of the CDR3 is TGTGCCAGCAGACCGTACGGGGGCCACAATGAGCAGTTCTTC. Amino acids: CASRPYGGHNEQFF.

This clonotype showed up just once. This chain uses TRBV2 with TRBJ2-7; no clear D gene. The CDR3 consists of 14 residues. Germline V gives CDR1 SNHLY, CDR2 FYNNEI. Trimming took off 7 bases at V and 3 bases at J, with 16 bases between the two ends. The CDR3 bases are TGTGCCAGCACCAAGGACGTGGAGTACTACGAGCAGTACTTC. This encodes CASTKDVEYYEQYF.

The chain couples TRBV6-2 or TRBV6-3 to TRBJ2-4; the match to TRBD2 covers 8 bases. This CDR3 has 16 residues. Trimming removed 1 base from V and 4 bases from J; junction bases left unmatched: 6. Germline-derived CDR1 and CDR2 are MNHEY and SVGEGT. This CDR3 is CASSYLSSGGKNIQYF. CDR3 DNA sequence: TGTGCCAGCAGTTACTTGTCAAGCGGGGGTAAAAACATTCAGTACTTC.

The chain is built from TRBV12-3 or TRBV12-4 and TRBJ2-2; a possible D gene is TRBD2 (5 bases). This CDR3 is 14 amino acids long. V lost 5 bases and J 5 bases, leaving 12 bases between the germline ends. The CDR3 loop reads CASSPSGTTGELFF. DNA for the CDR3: TGTGCCAGCAGTCCCAGCGGTACTACCGGGGAGCTGTTTTTT.

In DNA form, the CDR3 reads TGTGCCAGCAGTTACTCGGCAGGGACTAATGAAAAACTGTTTTTT. As protein: CASSYSAGTNEKLFF. The rearrangement uses TRBV6-5 and TRBJ1-4, with a tentative D call TRBD1 (5 bases). CDR1 is MNHEY and CDR2 is SVGAGI in the germline V gene. This CDR3 contains 15 residues. Trimming removed 0 bases from V and 2 bases from J, with 7 bases in between.

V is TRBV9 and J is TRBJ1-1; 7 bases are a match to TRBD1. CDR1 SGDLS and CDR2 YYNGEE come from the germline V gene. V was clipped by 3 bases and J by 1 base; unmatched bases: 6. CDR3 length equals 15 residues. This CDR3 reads CASSASGTENTEAFF. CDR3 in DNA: TGTGCCAGCAGCGCATCCGGGACAGAGAACACTGAAGCTTTCTTT.

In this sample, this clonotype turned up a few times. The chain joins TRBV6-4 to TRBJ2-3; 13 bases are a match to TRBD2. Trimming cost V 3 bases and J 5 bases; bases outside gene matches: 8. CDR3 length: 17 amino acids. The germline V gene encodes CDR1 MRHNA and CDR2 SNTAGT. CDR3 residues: CASSEPWTSGSEDTQYF. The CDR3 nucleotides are TGTGCCAGCAGTGAACCCTGGACTAGCGGGAGTGAAGATACGCAGTATTTT.

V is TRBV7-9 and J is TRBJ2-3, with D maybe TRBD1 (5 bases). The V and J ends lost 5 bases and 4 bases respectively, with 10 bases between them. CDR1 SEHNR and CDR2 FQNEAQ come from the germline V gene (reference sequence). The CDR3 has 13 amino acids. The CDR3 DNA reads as TGTGCCAGCAGCCCAAGGGGCCCAGATACGCAGTATTTT. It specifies CASSPRGPDTQYF.

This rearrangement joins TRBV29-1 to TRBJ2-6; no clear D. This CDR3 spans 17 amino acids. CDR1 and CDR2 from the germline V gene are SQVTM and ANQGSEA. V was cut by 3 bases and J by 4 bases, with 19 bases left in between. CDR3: CSVDGRTSGTGANVLTF. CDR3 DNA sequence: TGCAGCGTTGACGGACGGACCTCTGGAACCGGGGCCAACGTCCTGACTTTC.

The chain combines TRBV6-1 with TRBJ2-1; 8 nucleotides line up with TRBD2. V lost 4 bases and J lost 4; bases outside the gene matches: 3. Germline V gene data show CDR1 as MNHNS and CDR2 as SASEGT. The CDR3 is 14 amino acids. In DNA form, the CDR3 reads TGTGCCAGCAGTGTAGAGCGGGGGTACAATGAGCAGTTCTTC. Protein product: CASSVERGYNEQFF.

The CDR3 DNA is TGTGCCTGGAGTGCCGAGACAGGGGGCAGGTCACCCCTCCACTTT. Translated: CAWSAETGGRSPLHF. The chain links TRBV30 to TRBJ1-6; 10 bases fit TRBD1. Per germline, CDR1 GTSNPN and CDR2 SVGIG (reference sequence). Trimming cost V 1 base and J 10 bases; bases outside gene matches: 7. CDR3 length: 15 amino acids.

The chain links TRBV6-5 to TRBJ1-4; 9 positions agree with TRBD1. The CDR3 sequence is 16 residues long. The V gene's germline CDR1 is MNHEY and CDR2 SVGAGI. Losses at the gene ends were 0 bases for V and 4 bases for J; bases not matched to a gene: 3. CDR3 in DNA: TGTGCCAGCAGTTACTCGACAGGGGGACGTAATGAAAAACTGTTTTTT. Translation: CASSYSTGGRNEKLFF.

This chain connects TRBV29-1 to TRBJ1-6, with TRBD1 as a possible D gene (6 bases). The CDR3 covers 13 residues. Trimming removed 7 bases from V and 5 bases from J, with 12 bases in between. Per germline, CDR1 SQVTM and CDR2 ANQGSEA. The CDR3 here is CSDTGQNNSPLHF. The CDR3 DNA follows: TGCAGCGACACGGGACAAAATAATTCACCCCTCCACTTT.

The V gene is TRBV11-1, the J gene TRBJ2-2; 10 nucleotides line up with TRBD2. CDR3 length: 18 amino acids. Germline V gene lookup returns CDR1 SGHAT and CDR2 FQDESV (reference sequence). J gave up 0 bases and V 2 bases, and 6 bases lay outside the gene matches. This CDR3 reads CASSLLASGRPNTGELFF. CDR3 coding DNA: TGTGCCAGCAGCTTACTCGCTAGCGGGAGACCGAACACCGGGGAGCTGTTTTTT.

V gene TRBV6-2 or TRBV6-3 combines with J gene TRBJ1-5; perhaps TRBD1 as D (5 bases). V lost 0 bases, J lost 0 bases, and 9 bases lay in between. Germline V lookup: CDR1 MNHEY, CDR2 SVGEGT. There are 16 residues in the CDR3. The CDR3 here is CASSYSRQSSNQPQHF. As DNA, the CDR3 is TGTGCCAGCAGTTACTCCCGACAGAGTAGCAATCAGCCCCAGCATTTT.

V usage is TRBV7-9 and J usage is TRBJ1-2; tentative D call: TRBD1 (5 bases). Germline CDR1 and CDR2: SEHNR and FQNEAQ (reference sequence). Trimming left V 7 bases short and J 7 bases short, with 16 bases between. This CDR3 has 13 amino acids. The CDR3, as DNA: TGTGCCAGCACCTCCCGGACATTTTTTGGCTACACCTTC. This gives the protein CASTSRTFFGYTF.

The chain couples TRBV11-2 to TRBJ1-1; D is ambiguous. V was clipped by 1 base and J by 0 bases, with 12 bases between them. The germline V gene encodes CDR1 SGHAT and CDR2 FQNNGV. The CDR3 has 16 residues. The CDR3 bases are TGTGCCAGCAGCTTAGTGGGCCGTTCCATGAACACTGAAGCTTTCTTT. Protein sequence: CASSLVGRSMNTEAFF.

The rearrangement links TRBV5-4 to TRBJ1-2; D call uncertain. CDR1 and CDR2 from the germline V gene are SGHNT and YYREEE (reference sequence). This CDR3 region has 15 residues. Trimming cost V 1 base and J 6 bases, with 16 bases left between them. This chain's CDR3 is CASSLFGYGLNGYTF. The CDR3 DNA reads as TGTGCCAGCAGCTTGTTCGGTTATGGATTAAATGGCTACACCTTC. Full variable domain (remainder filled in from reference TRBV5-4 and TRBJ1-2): ETGVTQSPTHLIKTRGQQVTLRCSSQSGHNTVSWYQQALGQGPQFIFQYYREEENGRGNFPPRFSGLQFPNYSSELNVNALELDDSALYLCASSLFGYGLNGYTFGSGTRLTVV.

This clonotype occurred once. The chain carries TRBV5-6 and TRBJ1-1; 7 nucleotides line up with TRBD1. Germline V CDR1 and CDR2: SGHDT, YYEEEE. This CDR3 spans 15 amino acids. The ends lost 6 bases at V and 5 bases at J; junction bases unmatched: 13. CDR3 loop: CASNLGSRGKTEAFF. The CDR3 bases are TGTGCCAGCAACCTTGGGTCCAGGGGGAAAACTGAAGCTTTCTTT.

The CDR3 DNA is TGTGCCAGCAGCCAAGCCGGGACACCTCAGCCCCAGCATTTT. Its protein product is CASSQAGTPQPQHF. V is TRBV14 and J is TRBJ1-5, with D maybe TRBD1 (6 bases). CDR3 length: 14 amino acids. V lost 1 base and J lost 6, with 10 bases in between. The germline CDR1 and CDR2 sequences are SGHDN and FVKESK.

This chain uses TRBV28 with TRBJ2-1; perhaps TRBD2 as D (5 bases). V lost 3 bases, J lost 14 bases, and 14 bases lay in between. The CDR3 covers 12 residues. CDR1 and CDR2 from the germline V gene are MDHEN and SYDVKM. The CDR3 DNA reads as TGTGCCAGCAGTTTTGTCACCGGGGATGAGTTCTTC. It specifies CASSFVTGDEFF.

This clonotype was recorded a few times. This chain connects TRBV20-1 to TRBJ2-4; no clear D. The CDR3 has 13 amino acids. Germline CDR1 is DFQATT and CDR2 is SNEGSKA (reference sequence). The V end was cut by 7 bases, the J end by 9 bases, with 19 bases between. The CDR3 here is CSVLSGDWGIQYF. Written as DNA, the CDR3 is TGCAGTGTCCTTTCTGGGGATTGGGGCATTCAGTACTTC.